The next 24 T cell receptor beta chains were all read from a single sample in a study of tumor-infiltrating lymphocytes in primary liver carcinoma. Researchers generated TCR beta cDNA from about 500 ng of total RNA, relying on a constant-region primer. Three nested multiplex PCR rounds of slightly modified ARM-PCR generated TCR beta libraries. Both of the initial two PCR rounds ran for about 9 cycles and employed TRBV1-TRBV30 forward primers alongside a C-beta reverse primer. Using its own MiXCR run on the multiplex PCR reads, TCRdb lists one record per CDR3 protein. The sample contains under 150,000 distinct CDR3 sequences, about two thirds of which appear only once. Total RNA and DNA came together from about 19-30 mg of bulk tissue without cell sorting. Sequenced sample: tumor-adjacent normal liver tissue. Every receptor here comes from a woman aged 60-70 years with primary liver carcinoma and hepatitis B virus infection.

J is TRBJ2-7 and V is TRBV28, with a weak D call TRBD1 (6 bases). Germline values: CDR1 MDHEN, CDR2 SYDVKM. Deletions cut 6 bases from V and 4 bases from J, with 16 bases between. There are 14 residues in the CDR3. Here the CDR3 reads CASRDRILLYEQYF. The DNA of the CDR3 is TGTGCCAGCAGGGACAGAATACTCTTATACGAGCAGTACTTC. Variable domain in full (rest from reference TRBV28 and TRBJ2-7): DVKVTQSSRYLVKRTGEKVFLECVQDMDHENMFWYRQDPGLGLRLIYFSYDVKMKEKGDIPEGYSVSREKKERFSLILESASTNQTSMYLCASRDRILLYEQYFGPGTRLTVT.

Of note for this clonotype: Relative to the germline gene, one junction end is altered; a read error may explain this. The genes are TRBV6-5 and TRBJ1-1, with 7 bases lining up with TRBD1. Germline V gives CDR1 MNHEY, CDR2 SVGAGI. The CDR3 spans 15 residues. The chain's CDR3 is CVSGTNRGMNTEAFF. The CDR3 DNA reads as TGTGTCAGCGGCACAAACAGGGGAATGAACACTGAAGCTTTCTTT.

Of note for this clonotype: A much bigger clone sits one base away, suggesting this may be a read error. The chain couples TRBV28 to TRBJ2-7, with D possibly matching TRBD1 (5 bases). From germline, CDR1 is MDHEN and CDR2 SYDVKM. The CDR3 is 14 amino acids. CDR3 in amino acids: CASSRSAGNYELYF. CDR3 DNA sequence: TGTGCCAGCAGCCGAAGTGCAGGGAACTACGAGCTGTACTTC.

Of note for this clonotype: A read error may produce the germline difference seen at one junction end. For the CDR3, the DNA is TGTGCCAGCAGCTACTCCCGTGGTAGTGGGAGAGAGACTCAGTGCTTC. Its translation is CASSYSRGSGRETQCF. This chain links TRBV11-2 with TRBJ2-5; perhaps TRBD2 as D (5 bases). CDR3 length: 16 amino acids. Germline V CDR1 and CDR2: SGHAT, FQNNGV.

Note on this clonotype: This CDR3 is missing its conserved last phenylalanine or tryptophan, likely due to a read error. The DNA is left out, because the CDR3 cannot be placed on it with certainty; the CDR3 is given as TCRdb lists it. V is TRBV5-5 and J is TRBJ2-4; the table's TRBD2 call for D was not verified on the DNA. Ends included, the CDR3 has 17 residues. Germline CDR1 SGHKS, CDR2 YYEKEE (reference sequence). This CDR3 is CASSLAGTSGLEDIQYI.

For this clonotype: As the CDR3 is not closed by the conserved phenylalanine or tryptophan, this likely results from a read error. This chain uses TRBV29-1 with TRBJ2-5; D gene unclear. The CDR3 spans 11 residues. V dropped 8 bases and J dropped 5 bases, with 12 bases sitting between them. Germline V CDR1 and CDR2: SQVTM, ANQGSEA. The CDR3 DNA is TGCAGCACCAGAGTAAGGGAGACCCAGTACATC. It encodes CSTRVRETQYI.

Regarding this clonotype: It may be a read error: a sequence one base away is much more abundant. The chain combines TRBV5-1 with TRBJ2-7; weak D call: TRBD1 (5 bases). Germline-derived CDR1 and CDR2 are SGHRS and YFSETQ. V shed 5 bases and J shed 0 bases, with 18 bases lying between them. This CDR3 has 16 amino acids. The CDR3 nucleotides are TGCGCCAGCAGTCCCTTTATCAGGGAAACCTCCTACGAGCAGTACTTC. As protein: CASSPFIRETSYEQYF.

Details on this clonotype: Given a much more abundant clone one base away, this may be a read error. The rearrangement joins TRBV7-9 to TRBJ2-3; D might be TRBD2 (5 bases). V gave up 5 bases and J gave up 7 bases, with 13 bases separating them. CDR1 is SEHNR and CDR2 is FQNEAQ in the germline V gene (reference sequence). CDR3 length: 13 residues. The CDR3 region is CASSLANGNTQYF. For the CDR3, the DNA is TGTGCCAGCAGCCTGGCTAACGGGAATACGCAGTATTTT.

This clonotype was observed once. The chain joins TRBV29-1 to TRBJ2-3; D ambiguous. The germline gives CDR1 SQVTM, CDR2 ANQGSEA. Deletions cut 4 bases from V and 9 bases from J, with 11 bases between. There are 11 residues in the CDR3. The CDR3 nucleotides are TGCAGCGTTGCCCCCTTGGCCACGCAGTATTTT. Translating it yields CSVAPLATQYF.

This clonotype came up many times. V and J are TRBV7-8 and TRBJ1-2; no firm D call. The germline CDR1 and CDR2 sequences are SGHVS and FQNEAQ. V was trimmed by 5 bases and J by 5 bases, leaving 15 bases between them. This CDR3 spans 14 amino acids. CDR3: CASSPSAAPYGYTF. The CDR3 region has the DNA TGTGCCAGCAGCCCCTCAGCGGCCCCATATGGCTACACCTTC.

V is TRBV15 and J is TRBJ2-5, with D hard to call. The germline gives CDR1 LNHNV, CDR2 YYDKDF (reference sequence). The CDR3 loop spans 15 amino acids. Between the trimmed V and J ends, which lost 1 base and 5 bases, there was a span of 14 bases. The CDR3: CATSRGTPFRETQYF. CDR3 DNA sequence: TGTGCCACCAGCAGAGGTACTCCCTTCCGGGAGACCCAGTACTTC. Full variable domain (remainder filled in from reference TRBV15 and TRBJ2-5): DAMVIQNPRYQVTQFGKPVTLSCSQTLNHNVMYWYQQKSSQAPKLLFHYYDKDFNNEADTPDNFQSRRPNTSFCFLDIRSPGLGDTAMYLCATSRGTPFRETQYFGPGTRLLVL.

This sequence joins TRBV11-2 and TRBJ2-1; 8 nucleotides match TRBD2. Germline V lookup: CDR1 SGHAT, CDR2 FQNNGV. V gave up 11 bases and J gave up 4 bases; unmatched junction bases: 10. The CDR3 is made up of 14 amino acids. The CDR3 bases are TGTGCCGGTAGCGATAGCGGGATATACAATGAGCAGTTCTTC. Translating it yields CAGSDSGIYNEQFF. The full variable domain, rest sourced from reference TRBV11-2 and TRBJ2-1, is EAGVAQSPRYKIIEKRQSVAFWCNPISGHATLYWYQQILGQGPKLLIQFQNNGVVDDSQLPKDRFSAERLKGVDSTLKIQPAKLEDSAVYLCAGSDSGIYNEQFFGPGTRLTVL.

As concerns this clonotype: Sequence at one end of the junction differs from germline and may be a read error. The V gene is TRBV11-3, the J gene TRBJ2-1; no clear D. This CDR3 contains 12 residues. CDR1 and CDR2 (germline): SGHNT, YENEEA. The CDR3 reads CASTSKFDEQFF. CDR3 DNA: TGTGCCAGCACCTCCAAATTCGATGAGCAATTCTTC.

This clonotype has a count of ten or more. The J gene is TRBJ2-3, the V gene TRBV7-9; D may be TRBD1 or TRBD2 (5 bases each). Per germline, CDR1 SEHNR and CDR2 FQNEAQ (reference sequence). The CDR3 sequence is 19 residues long. V lost 2 bases and J 2 bases, leaving 23 bases between the germline ends. DNA of the CDR3: TGTGCCAGCAGCTTATACTCCAGGACGGGTTTGGGGACCACAGATACGCAGTATTTT. Residues: CASSLYSRTGLGTTDTQYF.

This clonotype was detected only a few times. One end of the junction varies from germline; a read error may be responsible. The V and J genes are TRBV5-1 and TRBJ2-1; TRBD2 matches 11 bases. The CDR3 has 15 amino acids. Per germline, CDR1 SGHRS and CDR2 YFSETQ. CDR3 in amino acids: CASSLALAGGNGQFF. The CDR3 DNA follows: TGCGCCAGCAGCTTGGCGTTAGCGGGAGGGAATGGGCAGTTCTTC.

Details on this clonotype: A much larger clone differs from this one at a single base, so this may be a read error. CDR3 loop: CAWSPGVSGNLAKNIQYF. CDR3 nucleotides: TGTGCCTGGAGTCCCGGTGTCTCGGGGAATCTCGCCAAAAACATTCAGTACTTC. The rearrangement links TRBV30 to TRBJ2-4; possibly TRBD2 for D (5 bases). V was pared by 2 bases and J by 1 base, with 21 bases between. Germline CDR1 reads GTSNPN; CDR2 reads SVGIG (reference sequence). The CDR3 is made up of 18 amino acids.

As to this clonotype: Given a much more abundant clone one base away, this may be a read error. The chain uses TRBV6-1 and TRBJ1-2, with 7 positions matching TRBD1. The CDR3 length is 15 residues. The germline V gene encodes CDR1 MNHNS and CDR2 SASEGT. CDR3 DNA sequence: TGTGCCAGCAGTGAAGGGCAGGGGGTACTCCATGGCCACACCTTC. It translates to CASSEGQGVLHGHTF.

As concerns this clonotype: The CDR3 does not end in the conserved phenylalanine or tryptophan, so this is likely a read error. V is TRBV24-1 and J is TRBJ1-2; D gene unclear. Germline-derived CDR1 and CDR2 are KGHDR and SFDVKD. The CDR3 extends over 12 amino acids. The CDR3 region has the DNA TGTGCCACCAGTGATCGAGCATATGACTACACCTCC. Translating it yields CATSDRAYDYTS.

In regard to this clonotype: This sequence may be a read error, since a much larger clone differs from it by one base. CDR3 nucleotide sequence: TGTGCCAGCAGCCCTACCAGGGGGATGAACACTGAAGCTTCCTTT. The encoded protein is CASSPTRGMNTEASF. This sequence joins TRBV7-9 and TRBJ1-1, with 7 bases identical to TRBD1. This CDR3 has 15 residues. Germline CDR1 SEHNR, CDR2 FQNEAQ (reference sequence). The complete variable domain, with remaining parts taken from reference TRBV7-9 and TRBJ1-1, reads DTGVSQNPRHKITKRGQNVTFRCDPISEHNRLYWYRQTLGQGPEFLTYFQNEAQLEKSRLLSDRFSAERPKGSFSTLEIQRTEQGDSAMYLCASSPTRGMNTEASFGQGTRLTVV.

Only a few counts were recorded for this clonotype. J is TRBJ2-1 and V is TRBV4-1, with D unresolved. In germline, CDR1 is MGHRA, CDR2 YSYEKL. This CDR3 is 12 amino acids long. Trimming pared 5 bases from V and 12 bases from J, leaving 14 bases between. The DNA for the CDR3 is TGCGCCAGCAGCGAAGGACCGGGTGGGCAGTTCTTC. This translates into CASSEGPGGQFF.

Regarding this clonotype: A much larger clone is a single base away; this may be a read error. V gene TRBV28 combines with J gene TRBJ2-1; 10 nucleotides agree with TRBD2. The CDR3 totals 17 residues. From germline, CDR1 is MDHEN and CDR2 SYDVKM. The trim removed 8 bases at V and 7 bases at J, leaving 17 bases unmatched. This CDR3 reads CASALITGTSDSNEQFF. The DNA of the CDR3 is TGTGCCAGCGCACTCATAACCGGGACTAGCGATTCGAATGAGCAGTTCTTC.

As for this clonotype: The junction departs from the called germline gene at one end, perhaps through a read error. The J gene is TRBJ2-7, the V gene TRBV5-5; D is perhaps TRBD1 or TRBD2 (5 bases each). The CDR3 loop spans 15 amino acids. Germline CDR1 is SGHKS and CDR2 is YYEKEE (reference sequence). The DNA of the CDR3 is TGTGCCTGCAGCTTGGGTGGGACCGCTTCCTACGTGCAGTACTTC. Translation: CACSLGGTASYVQYF. Together with reference TRBV5-5 and TRBJ2-7, the CDR3 gives the full variable domain: DAGVTQSPTHLIKTRGQQVTLRCSPISGHKSVSWYQQVLGQGPQFIFQYYEKEERGRGNFPDRFSARQFPNYSSELNVNALLLGDSALYLCACSLGGTASYVQYFGPGTRLTVT.

A note on this clonotype: One base away lies a much larger clone, so this may be a sequencing read error. The V gene is TRBV28, the J gene TRBJ2-7; 9 nucleotides match TRBD1. Germline assignment: CDR1 MDHEN and CDR2 SYDVKM. The length of the CDR3 is 15 residues. CDR3 bases: TGTGGCAGCAGTCTCCTAGGACAGGGGCTCCGCGAGCAGTACTTC. Protein product: CGSSLLGQGLREQYF.

Comment on this clonotype: The final CDR3 position lacks the conserved phenylalanine or tryptophan, pointing to a likely read error. This chain connects TRBV11-2 to TRBJ2-2; D gene ambiguous. The V gene's germline CDR1 is SGHAT and CDR2 FQNNGV. CDR3 size: 15 residues. This chain's CDR3 is CASSYGSQNTGELFY. The CDR3, as DNA: TGCGCCAGCAGCTACGGGTCGCAGAACACCGGGGAGCTGTTTTAT.